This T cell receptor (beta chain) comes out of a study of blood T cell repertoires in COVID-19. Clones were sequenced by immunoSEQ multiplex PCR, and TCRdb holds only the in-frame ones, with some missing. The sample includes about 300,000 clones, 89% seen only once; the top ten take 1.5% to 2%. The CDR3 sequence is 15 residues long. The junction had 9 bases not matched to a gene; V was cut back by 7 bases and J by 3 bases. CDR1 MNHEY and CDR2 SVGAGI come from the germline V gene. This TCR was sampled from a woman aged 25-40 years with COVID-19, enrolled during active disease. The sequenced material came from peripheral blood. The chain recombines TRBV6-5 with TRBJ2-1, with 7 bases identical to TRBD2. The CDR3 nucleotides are TGTGCCAGCACCCCTCTTGGCGGGGGCTACAATGAGCAGTTCTTC. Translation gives CASTPLGGGYNEQFF.